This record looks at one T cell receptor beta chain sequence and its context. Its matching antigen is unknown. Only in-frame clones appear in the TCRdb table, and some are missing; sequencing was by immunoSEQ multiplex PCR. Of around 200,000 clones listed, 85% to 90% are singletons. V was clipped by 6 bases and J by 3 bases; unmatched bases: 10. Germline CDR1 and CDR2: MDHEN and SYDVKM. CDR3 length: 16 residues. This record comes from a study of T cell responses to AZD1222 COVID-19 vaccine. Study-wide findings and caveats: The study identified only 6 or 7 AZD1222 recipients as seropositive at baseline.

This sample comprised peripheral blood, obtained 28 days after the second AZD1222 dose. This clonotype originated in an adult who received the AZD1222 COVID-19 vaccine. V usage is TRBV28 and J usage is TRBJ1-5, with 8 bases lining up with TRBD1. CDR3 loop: CASSPVQGGNNQPQHF. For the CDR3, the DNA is TGTGCCAGCAGCCCCGTACAGGGGGGCAACAATCAGCCCCAGCATTTT.